This T cell receptor (beta chain) was obtained from a study of human T cells and chemical hapten exposure. Study details: Throughout the approximately 26-week study, diphenylcyclopropenone was applied weekly to the patients' scalps.

Time point of the sample: patch test 3, about 24 weeks after DPC sensitization. The treatment is: therapeutic diphenylcyclopropenone sensitization with weekly scalp DPC. A single record per CDR3 protein comes from TCRdb applying MiXCR to the RACE reads. The data show 120,000 or so distinct CDR3 sequences, 10% to 12% seen once. Study conclusions and caveats: Every donor had alopecia, and their immune response may therefore differ from healthy people's.

Points on this clonotype: Its specificity is unknown.

Trimming stripped 2 bases from V and 0 bases from J, with 17 bases between. The CDR3 is 19 residues long. Germline CDR1 and CDR2: ENHRY and SYGVKD. The chain couples TRBV10-3 to TRBJ2-6; no firm D call. Here the sequenced sample was whole blood, taken in connection with sensitization to the hapten diphenylcyclopropenone (DPC). The source is a woman between 45 and 65 years old with alopecia areata. Some clones in this sample may be carry-over from other donors' samples. DNA of the CDR3: TGTGCCATCAGTGAGGGTCCTGGACGTTCAAGCTCTGGGGCCAACGTCCTGACTTTC. Protein: CAISEGPGRSSSGANVLTF.